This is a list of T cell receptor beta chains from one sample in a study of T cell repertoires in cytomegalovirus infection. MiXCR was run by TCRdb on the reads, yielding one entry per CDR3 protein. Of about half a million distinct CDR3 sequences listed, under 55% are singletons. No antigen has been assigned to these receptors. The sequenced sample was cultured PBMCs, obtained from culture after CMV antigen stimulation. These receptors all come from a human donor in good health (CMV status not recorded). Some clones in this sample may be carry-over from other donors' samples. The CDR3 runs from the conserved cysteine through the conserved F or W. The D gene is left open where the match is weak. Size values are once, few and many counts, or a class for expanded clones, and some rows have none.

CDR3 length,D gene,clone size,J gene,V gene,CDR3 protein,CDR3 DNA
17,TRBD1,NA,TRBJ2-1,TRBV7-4,CASSRWAGTGGQNEQFF,TGTGCCAGCAGCCGGTGGGCCGGGACAGGGGGCCAGAATGAGCAGTTCTTC
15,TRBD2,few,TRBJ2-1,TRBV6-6,CASSYPLAGDNEQFF,TGTGCCAGCAGTTATCCCCTAGCGGGAGACAATGAGCAGTTCTTC
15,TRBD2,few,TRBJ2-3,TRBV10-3,CATKDPGLAADTQYF,TGTGCCACCAAGGACCCGGGACTAGCGGCAGATACGCAGTATTTT
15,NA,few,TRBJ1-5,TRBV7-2,CASSLAKGIYQPQHF,TGTGCCAGCAGCTTAGCGAAGGGAATTTATCAGCCCCAGCATTTT
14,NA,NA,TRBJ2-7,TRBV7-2,CASSWGGPSYEQYF,TGTGCCAGCAGCTGGGGGGGGCCATCCTACGAGCAGTACTTC
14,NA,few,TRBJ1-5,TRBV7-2,CASSLAGDRQPQHF,TGTGCCAGCAGCTTAGCAGGGGATCGTCAGCCCCAGCATTTT
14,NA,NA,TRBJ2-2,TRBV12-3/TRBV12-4,CASSYRSNTGELFF,TGTGCCAGCAGTTACCGCTCGAACACCGGGGAGCTGTTTTTT
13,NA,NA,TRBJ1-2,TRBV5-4,CASRIQVTSGYTF,TGTGCCAGCCGGATTCAGGTCACCTCAGGCTACACCTTC
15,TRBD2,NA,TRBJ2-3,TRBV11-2,CASSFGGLAGDTQYF,TGTGCCAGCAGCTTTGGAGGGCTAGCGGGAGATACGCAGTATTTT
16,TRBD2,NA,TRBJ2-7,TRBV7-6,CASSRVASGRIDEQYF,TGTGCCAGCAGCCGAGTGGCTAGCGGGAGAATCGACGAGCAGTACTTC
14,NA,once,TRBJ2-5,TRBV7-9,CASSQGTRQETQYF,TGTGCCAGCAGTCAAGGGACCCGTCAAGAGACCCAGTACTTC
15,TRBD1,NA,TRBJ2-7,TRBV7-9,CASSSYGTVISEQYF,TGTGCCAGCAGCTCCTACGGGACAGTTATTTCCGAGCAGTACTTC
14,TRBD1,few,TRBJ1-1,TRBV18,CASSPRTGISEAFF,TGTGCCAGCTCACCCCGGACAGGGATTTCTGAAGCTTTCTTT
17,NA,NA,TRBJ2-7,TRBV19,CASSLKRGDGSPYEQYF,TGTGCCAGTAGTTTAAAGAGGGGGGACGGCTCCCCCTACGAGCAGTACTTC
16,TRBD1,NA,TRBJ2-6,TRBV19,CASTNYRGSGANVLTF,TGTGCCAGTACGAATTACAGGGGCTCTGGGGCCAACGTCCTGACTTTC
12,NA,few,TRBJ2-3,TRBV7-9,CASSLPRDTQYF,TGTGCCAGCAGCTTACCCAGAGATACGCAGTATTTT
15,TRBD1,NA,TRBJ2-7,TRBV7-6,CASSSRQGWSYEQYF,TGTGCCAGCAGCTCGCGACAGGGGTGGTCCTACGAGCAGTACTTC
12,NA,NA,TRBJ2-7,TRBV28,CASSTSPYEQYF,TGTGCCAGCAGCACCTCCCCATACGAGCAGTACTTC
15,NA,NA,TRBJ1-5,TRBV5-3,CASSLGGGGDQPQHF,TGTGCCAGCAGCTTGGGTGGGGGCGGCGATCAGCCCCAGCATTTT
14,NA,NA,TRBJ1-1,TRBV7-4,CASSPSPGALRGFF,TGTGCCAGCAGCCCAAGCCCGGGGGCCCTTCGGGGTTTCTTT
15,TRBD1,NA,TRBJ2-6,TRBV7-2,CASSSGGAGANVLTF,TGTGCCAGCAGCTCAGGGGGCGCTGGGGCCAACGTCCTGACTTTC
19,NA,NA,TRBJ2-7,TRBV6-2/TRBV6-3,CASSYEALTGTLGDDEQYF,TGTGCCAGCAGTTACGAGGCCCTGACCGGGACCCTGGGGGACGACGAGCAGTACTTC
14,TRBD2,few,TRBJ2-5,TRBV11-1,CASSRDQGGETQYF,TGTGCCAGCAGCCGAGACCAGGGAGGGGAGACCCAGTACTTC
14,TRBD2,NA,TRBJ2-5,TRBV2,CASNGRTSQETQYF,TGTGCCAGCAACGGGAGGACTTCACAAGAGACCCAGTACTTC
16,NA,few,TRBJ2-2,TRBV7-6,CASSLLPTGVDGELFF,TGTGCCAGCAGCTTATTGCCTACGGGGGTAGACGGGGAGCTGTTTTTT
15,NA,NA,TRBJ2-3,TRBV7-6,CASSLSSLVTDTQYF,TGTGCCAGCAGCTTATCTAGCTTGGTCACAGATACGCAGTATTTT
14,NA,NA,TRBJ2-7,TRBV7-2,CASSLDNRLHEQYF,TGTGCCAGCAGCTTAGATAATAGGCTCCACGAGCAGTACTTC
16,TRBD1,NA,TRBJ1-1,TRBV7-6,CASSLVGEGARTEAFF,TGTGCCAGCAGCTTAGTGGGGGAGGGGGCGAGGACTGAAGCTTTCTTT
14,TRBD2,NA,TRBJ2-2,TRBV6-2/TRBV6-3,CASRRLAGARELFF,TGTGCCAGCAGACGACTAGCGGGTGCGCGGGAGCTGTTTTTT
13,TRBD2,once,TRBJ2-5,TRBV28,CASSFRSSGPPHF,TGTGCCAGCAGTTTCCGGTCTAGCGGCCCCCCCCACTTC
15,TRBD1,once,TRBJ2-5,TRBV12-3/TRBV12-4,CASSFGQGAQETQYF,TGTGCCAGCAGTTTCGGACAGGGGGCTCAAGAGACCCAGTACTTC
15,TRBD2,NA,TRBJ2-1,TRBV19,CASSIRLAGAREQFF,TGTGCCAGTAGTATCAGACTAGCGGGAGCAAGGGAGCAGTTCTTC
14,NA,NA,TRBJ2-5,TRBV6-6,CASSESGIQETQYF,TGTGCCAGCAGTGAGTCCGGGATCCAAGAGACCCAGTACTTC
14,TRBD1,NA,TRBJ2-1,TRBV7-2,CASSGQGAYNEQFF,TGTGCCAGCAGTGGACAGGGGGCGTATAATGAGCAGTTCTTC
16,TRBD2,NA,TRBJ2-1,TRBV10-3,CAISEGGTSGSGEQFF,TGTGCCATCAGTGAGGGTGGGACTAGCGGGAGTGGTGAGCAGTTCTTC
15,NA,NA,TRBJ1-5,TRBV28,CASSSDILSNQPQHF,TGTGCCAGCAGTTCGGACATCCTTAGCAATCAGCCCCAGCATTTT
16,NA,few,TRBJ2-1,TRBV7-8,CASSLVRDEPYNEQFF,TGTGCCAGCAGCTTAGTTCGCGACGAACCCTACAATGAGCAGTTCTTC
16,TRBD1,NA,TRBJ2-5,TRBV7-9,CASSLFRSGGAETQYF,TGTGCCAGCAGCTTATTCCGTTCAGGGGGCGCGGAGACCCAGTACTTC
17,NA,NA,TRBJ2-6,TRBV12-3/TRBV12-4,CASSFIRGATGANVLTF,TGTGCCAGCAGTTTTATAAGGGGAGCTACTGGGGCCAACGTCCTGACTTTC
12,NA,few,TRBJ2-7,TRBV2,CASGPTGYEQYF,TGTGCCAGCGGACCTACAGGCTACGAGCAGTACTTC
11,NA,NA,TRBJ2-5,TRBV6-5,CASISSRVQYF,TGTGCCAGCATTTCCTCAAGGGTCCAGTACTTC
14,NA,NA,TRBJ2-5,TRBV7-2,CASSLYPGVETQYF,TGTGCCAGCAGCTTATACCCCGGGGTGGAGACCCAGTACTTC
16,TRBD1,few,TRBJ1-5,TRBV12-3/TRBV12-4,CASNPTGTVSLGAQHF,TGTGCCAGCAACCCGACAGGGACAGTGAGCCTAGGGGCCCAGCATTTT
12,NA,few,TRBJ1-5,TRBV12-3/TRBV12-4,CASSILLQPQHF,TGTGCCAGCAGCATATTACTGCAGCCCCAGCATTTT
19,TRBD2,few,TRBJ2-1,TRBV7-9,CASSPTRDRYLAGVNEQFF,TGTGCCAGCAGCCCTACCCGGGACAGGTACCTAGCGGGAGTCAATGAGCAGTTCTTC
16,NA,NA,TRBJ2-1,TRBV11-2,CASSLPGSLSYNEQFF,TGTGCCAGCAGCCTCCCAGGGAGCCTCTCCTACAATGAGCAGTTCTTC
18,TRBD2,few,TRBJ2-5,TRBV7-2,CASSLEGLEAGGLETQYF,TGTGCCAGCAGCTTAGAGGGTCTGGAGGCGGGGGGCCTAGAGACCCAGTACTTC